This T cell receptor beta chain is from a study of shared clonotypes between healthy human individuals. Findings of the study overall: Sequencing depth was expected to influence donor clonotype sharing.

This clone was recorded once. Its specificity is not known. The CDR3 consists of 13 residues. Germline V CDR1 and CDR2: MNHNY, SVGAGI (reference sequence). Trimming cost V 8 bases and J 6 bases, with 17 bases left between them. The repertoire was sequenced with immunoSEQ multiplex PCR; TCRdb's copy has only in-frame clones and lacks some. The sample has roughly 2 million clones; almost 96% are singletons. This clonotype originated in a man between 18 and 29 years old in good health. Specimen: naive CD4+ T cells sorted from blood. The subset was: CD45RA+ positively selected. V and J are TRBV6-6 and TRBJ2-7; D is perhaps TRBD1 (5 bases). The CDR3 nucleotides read TGTGCCAGCGTCTCCGGCAGGGTAGCCGAGCAGTACTTC. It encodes CASVSGRVAEQYF.